This T cell receptor beta chain was captured by sequencing in a study of shared clonotypes between healthy human individuals. At the level of the study: Every donor yielded three CD4 naive, three CD4 memory, two CD8 naive and one CD8 memory plate. Whole-study findings and limits: Sampling included only blood; tissue repertoires likely differ. Several donors held approximately 4.6% of naive CD4 clonotypes in common.

This clone was picked up a small number of times. Its antigen remains unknown. The germline gives CDR1 WNHNN, CDR2 SYGVQD (reference sequence). Trimming stripped 6 bases from V and 5 bases from J, with 13 bases between. This CDR3 comprises 13 residues. Method: immunoSEQ multiplex PCR; TCRdb's copy keeps in-frame clones and lacks some. The top ten hold 0.36% of the sample, which has approximately 2.5 million clones, approximately 93% seen once. Everyone who donated was a Caucasian adult who lived in Nashville, Tennessee. The chain links TRBV10-1 to TRBJ1-2; possibly TRBD1 for D (5 bases). The TCR sequence derives from a man aged 18 to 30 in good health. Some clones in this sample may be carry-over from other donors' samples. The sequencing sample was made of naive CD4+ T cells from PBMCs. Indicated subset: CD45RA+ positively selected. CDR3 region: CASSPGRQYGYTF. The CDR3 DNA reads as TGCGCCAGCAGCCCGGGACGGCAATATGGCTACACCTTC.